This note documents a single T cell receptor beta chain sequence. The antigen remains unidentified. The data stem from a study of shared clonotypes between healthy human individuals. Study-level findings and limits: Generation of non-shared clonotypes was less probable than generation of clonotypes shared by all four donors.

Naive CD8 populations comprised CD45RO-negative cells positively selected for CCR7, excluding terminally differentiated effector memory CD45RA+ cells. V was cut by 9 bases and J by 4 bases, with 16 bases left in between. The CDR3 spans 13 residues. The germline V gene has CDR1 ENHRY and CDR2 SYGVKD. Here immunoSEQ multiplex PCR was the method, and the copy in TCRdb shows in-frame clones only, minus some. The data hold about 700,000 clones, with about 90% observed a single time. Sequences were obtained from naive CD8+ T cells sorted from blood. The receptor was derived from a man younger than 45 in good health. The genes are TRBV10-3 and TRBJ2-7, with a weak D call TRBD1 (6 bases). CDR3: CAIWTETTYEQYF. CDR3 nucleotide sequence: TGTGCCATTTGGACAGAAACAACTTACGAGCAGTACTTC.